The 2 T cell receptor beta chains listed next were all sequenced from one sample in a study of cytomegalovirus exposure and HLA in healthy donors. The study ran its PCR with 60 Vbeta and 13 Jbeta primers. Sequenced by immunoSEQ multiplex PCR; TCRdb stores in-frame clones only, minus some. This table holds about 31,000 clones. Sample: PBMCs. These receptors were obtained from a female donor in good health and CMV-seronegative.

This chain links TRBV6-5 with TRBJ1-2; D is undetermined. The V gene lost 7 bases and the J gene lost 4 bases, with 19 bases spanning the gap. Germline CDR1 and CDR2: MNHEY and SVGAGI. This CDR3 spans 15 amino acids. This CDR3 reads CASTSGYGLGYGYTF. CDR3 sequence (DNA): TGTGCCAGCACCTCGGGGTACGGTCTAGGCTATGGCTACACCTTC.

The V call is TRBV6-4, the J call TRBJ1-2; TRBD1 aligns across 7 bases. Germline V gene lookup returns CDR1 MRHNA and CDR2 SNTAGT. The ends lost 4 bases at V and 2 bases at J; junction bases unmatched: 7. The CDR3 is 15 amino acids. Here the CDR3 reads CASSAETGKNYGYTF. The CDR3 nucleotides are TGTGCCAGCAGTGCCGAGACAGGGAAGAACTATGGCTACACCTTC.